Shown below are 32 T cell receptor beta chains from a single sample sequenced in a study of blood T cell repertoires in COVID-19. Only in-frame clones appear in the TCRdb table, and some are missing; sequencing was by immunoSEQ multiplex PCR. The sample contains about 97,000 clones, 87% of which appear only once. The sequencing sample was made of peripheral blood. The receptors originated from a human donor in a cohort sampled during active COVID-19.

This clone came up once. The chain couples TRBV2 to TRBJ1-1; D call uncertain. Germline assignment: CDR1 SNHLY and CDR2 FYNNEI. The length of the CDR3 is 13 residues. With 1 base removed from V and 5 bases from J, the gap between germline ends came to 8 bases. As DNA, the CDR3 is TGTGCCAGCAGTGAAGAACCGGGGACTGAAGCTTTCTTT. Protein sequence: CASSEEPGTEAFF.

The J gene is TRBJ2-1, the V gene TRBV7-9; 10 nucleotides agree with TRBD2. The ends lost 3 bases at V and 3 bases at J; junction bases unmatched: 2. This CDR3 has 15 residues. The germline V gene encodes CDR1 SEHNR and CDR2 FQNEAQ (reference sequence). In DNA form, the CDR3 reads TGTGCCAGCAGCTTTAGCGGGGGGATCTACAATGAGCAGTTCTTC. Translating gives CASSFSGGIYNEQFF.

The chain employs TRBV19 and TRBJ1-1; D may be TRBD1 (5 bases). Germline V lookup: CDR1 LNHDA, CDR2 SQIVND (reference sequence). CDR3 length: 14 amino acids. V dropped 3 bases and J dropped 8 bases, with 16 bases sitting between them. For the CDR3, the DNA is TGTGCCAGTAGTATCTGGGGGGATGTCGTAGAAGCTTTCTTT. Its protein is CASSIWGDVVEAFF.

The chain joins TRBV3-1 (or the pseudogene TRBV3-2) to TRBJ2-3; maybe TRBD1 (6 bases). This CDR3 contains 15 residues. Trimming shortened V by 4 bases and J by 4 bases, and 15 bases separated the two germline ends. Germline assignment: CDR1 LGHDT and CDR2 YNNKEL (reference sequence). For the CDR3, the DNA is TGTGCCAGCAGCCCGACAGGTATCCGTCCAGATACGCAGTATTTT. This encodes CASSPTGIRPDTQYF.

The chain recombines TRBV6-2 or TRBV6-3 with TRBJ2-1, with TRBD2 identical over 7 bases. The CDR3 totals 16 residues. V dropped 5 bases and J dropped 0; count of bases not matched to a gene: 7. CDR1 and CDR2 from the germline V gene are MNHEY and SVGEGT. The CDR3 sequence: CASSPWGGSSYNEQFF. The CDR3 DNA is TGTGCCAGCAGTCCCTGGGGGGGGAGCTCCTACAATGAGCAGTTCTTC.

This chain links TRBV19 with TRBJ2-6; 8 bases match TRBD1. The CDR3 spans 15 residues. Germline CDR1 and CDR2: LNHDA and SQIVND (reference sequence). V shed 7 bases, J shed 5 bases, and the junction held 7 bases outside the gene matches. Here the CDR3 DNA reads TGTGCCAGTACCTTAGGGGACAGGAGGGCCAACGTCCTGACTTTC. This codes for CASTLGDRRANVLTF.

The chain is built from TRBV7-2 and TRBJ2-1; 10 nucleotides line up with TRBD2. The V gene end was trimmed by 3 bases and the J gene end by 6 bases; junction bases not matched to a gene: 14. Germline lookup yields CDR1 SGHTA and CDR2 FQGNSA. The CDR3 has 18 residues. CDR3 coding DNA: TGTGCCAGCAGCTTCACGAGCCCGTCTAGCGGGAGAGTCAATGAGCAGTTCTTC. It is translated as CASSFTSPSSGRVNEQFF.

This clone has only one observation. The chain combines TRBV30 with TRBJ2-5; 7 bases line up with TRBD2. V was clipped by 0 bases and J by 1 base; unmatched bases: 14. Germline CDR1 and CDR2: GTSNPN and SVGIG (reference sequence). The CDR3 runs to 18 residues. The CDR3 protein is CAWSVSKPGGRFQETQYF. As DNA, the CDR3 is TGTGCCTGGAGTGTATCAAAGCCGGGGGGTAGGTTCCAAGAGACCCAGTACTTC. Using reference TRBV30 and TRBJ2-5 for the parts outside the CDR3, the full variable domain is SQTIHQWPATLVQPVGSPLSLECTVEGTSNPNLYWYRQAAGRGLQLLFYSVGIGQISSEVPQNLSASRPQDRQFILSSKKLLLSDSGFYLCAWSVSKPGGRFQETQYFGPGTRLLVL.

The chain joins TRBV3-1 (or the pseudogene TRBV3-2) to TRBJ2-3, with 7 bases lining up with TRBD1. The trim removed 0 bases at V and 4 bases at J, leaving 4 bases unmatched. The CDR3 covers 15 residues. Germline CDR1 and CDR2: LGHDT and YNNKEL (reference sequence). CDR3 residues: CASSQDIDRADTQYF. The CDR3 DNA sequence: TGTGCCAGCAGCCAAGATATTGACAGGGCAGATACGCAGTATTTT.

The V gene is TRBV2, the J gene TRBJ2-1, with TRBD2 matching 8 bases. The CDR3 is made up of 14 amino acids. The J segment lost 0 bases and the V segment lost 5 bases, leaving 0 bases of the junction unmatched. The V gene's germline CDR1 is SNHLY and CDR2 FYNNEI. The CDR3 loop reads CASSSGSSYNEQFF. CDR3 sequence (DNA): TGTGCCAGCAGTAGCGGGAGCTCCTACAATGAGCAGTTCTTC.

The chain employs TRBV5-1 and TRBJ1-1; D unresolved. V lost 4 bases, J lost 0 bases, and 7 bases lay in between. The CDR3 runs to 13 residues. Germline V lookup: CDR1 SGHRS, CDR2 YFSETQ. DNA for the CDR3: TGCGCCAGCAGCCCCCCATTGAACACTGAAGCTTTCTTT. Protein: CASSPPLNTEAFF. The full variable domain, in which reference TRBV5-1 and TRBJ1-1 provide the parts outside the CDR3, is KAGVTQTPRYLIKTRGQQVTLSCSPISGHRSVSWYQQTPGQGLQFLFEYFSETQRNKGNFPGRFSGRQFSNSRSEMNVSTLELGDSALYLCASSPPLNTEAFFGQGTRLTVV.

The chain is built from TRBV9 and TRBJ1-1; TRBD1 agrees at 8 bases. This CDR3 has 14 residues. In germline, CDR1 is SGDLS, CDR2 YYNGEE. V gave up 4 bases and J gave up 4 bases; unmatched junction bases: 6. In DNA, the CDR3 is TGTGCCAGCAGCTTAGGACAGGGACGCACTGAAGCTTTCTTT. Its translation: CASSLGQGRTEAFF.

In nucleotides, the CDR3 is TGTGCCAGCAGTGAACAGTACGAGCAGTACTTC. It translates to CASSEQYEQYF. The chain joins TRBV25-1 to TRBJ2-7; D unresolved. There are 11 residues in the CDR3. CDR1 is MGHDK and CDR2 is SYGVNS in the germline V gene. With 2 bases removed from V and 4 bases from J, the gap between germline ends came to 3 bases.

This clone was detected only a few times. The chain has TRBV6-1 and TRBJ2-3, with D perhaps matching TRBD1 (6 bases). V gave up 0 bases and J gave up 1 base, with 8 bases separating them. CDR1 and CDR2 from the germline V gene are MNHNS and SASEGT. There are 15 residues in the CDR3. CDR3 amino acids: CASSEAGHRTDTQYF. The CDR3 DNA is TGTGCCAGCAGTGAAGCGGGACACCGCACAGATACGCAGTATTTT.

The chain links TRBV5-1 to TRBJ1-3; unclear D gene. Germline CDR1 reads SGHRS; CDR2 reads YFSETQ. The CDR3 runs 14 residues. Trimming took 4 bases from V and 7 from J, leaving 15 bases between them. The CDR3 DNA follows: TGCGCCAGCAGCGCCCGGGAATTGGGGAACACCATATATTTT. Encoded protein: CASSARELGNTIYF.

This clone was observed a handful of times. The chain combines TRBV4-2 with TRBJ1-1, with unresolved D. From germline, CDR1 is LGHNA and CDR2 YNFKEQ. The V gene lost 4 bases and the J gene lost 2 bases, with 11 bases spanning the gap. The CDR3 length is 14 residues. The CDR3 protein is CASSPRTGNTEAFF. In DNA form, the CDR3 reads TGTGCCAGCAGCCCCCGGACGGGAAACACTGAAGCTTTCTTT.

CDR3 bases: TGTGCCAGCAGCTTGGAAGGTCCTCCTAGCGGGAGAGGCTATGAGCAGTTCTTC. Translated: CASSLEGPPSGRGYEQFF. The chain joins TRBV5-4 to TRBJ2-1, with 10 bases identical to TRBD2. CDR1 is SGHNT, CDR2 YYREEE, per germline (reference sequence). The V segment lost 0 bases and the J segment 8 bases; nucleotides outside the gene matches: 14. This CDR3 comprises 18 residues. Based on the CDR3 plus reference TRBV5-4 and TRBJ2-1, the full variable domain is ETGVTQSPTHLIKTRGQQVTLRCSSQSGHNTVSWYQQALGQGPQFIFQYYREEENGRGNFPPRFSGLQFPNYSSELNVNALELDDSALYLCASSLEGPPSGRGYEQFFGPGTRLTVL.

This clone appeared once. DNA of the CDR3: TGTGCCAGTAGTATAGCCGCGAGAGAGGTGTATGGGGAGCAGTTCTTC. Translation gives CASSIAAREVYGEQFF. The V and J genes are TRBV19 and TRBJ2-1; no firm D call. V lost 1 base and J lost 10, with 20 bases in between. Germline CDR1 is LNHDA and CDR2 is SQIVND (reference sequence). The CDR3 contains 16 residues.

The chain recombines TRBV6-2 or TRBV6-3 with TRBJ2-1, with 7 bases identical to TRBD2. The germline V gene has CDR1 MNHEY and CDR2 SVGEGT. The V segment lost 5 bases and the J segment 7 bases; nucleotides outside the gene matches: 8. CDR3 length equals 14 residues. CDR3 in DNA: TGTGCCAGCAGTAACGCGGGAGCAAGGAATGAGCAGTTCTTC. It yields the protein CASSNAGARNEQFF.

The DNA for the CDR3 is TGTGCCAGCAGCGTATCGGCTAGCGGGAGGGGGCCAGATACGCAGTATTTT. Its translation is CASSVSASGRGPDTQYF. The chain joins TRBV9 to TRBJ2-3; the match to TRBD2 covers 12 bases. Germline trimming cut 1 base from V and 4 bases from J; bases unmatched to any gene: 7. Germline loops: CDR1 SGDLS, CDR2 YYNGEE. The CDR3 contains 17 residues. The variable domain in full, completed from reference TRBV9 and TRBJ2-3, reads DSGVTQTPKHLITATGQRVTLRCSPRSGDLSVYWYQQSLDQGLQFLIQYYNGEERAKGNILERFSAQQFPDLHSELNLSSLELGDSALYFCASSVSASGRGPDTQYFGPGTRLTVL.

In nucleotides, the CDR3 is TGTGCCAGCAAATTATCTCCAGGTTCTAACTATGGCTACACCTTC. Its protein product is CASKLSPGSNYGYTF. The genes are TRBV6-5 and TRBJ1-2; D remains unclear. This CDR3 spans 15 amino acids. Deletions cut 7 bases from V and 0 bases from J, with 15 bases between. Germline V gives CDR1 MNHEY, CDR2 SVGAGI.

V gene TRBV2 combines with J gene TRBJ2-3, with TRBD2 matching 10 bases. J lost 3 bases, V lost 6 bases, and 12 bases had no gene match. Germline-derived CDR1 and CDR2 are SNHLY and FYNNEI. This CDR3 spans 17 amino acids. In DNA, the CDR3 is TGTGCCAGCAGGCTAATGGGGACTAGCGTAACGACAGATACGCAGTATTTT. This translates into CASRLMGTSVTTDTQYF.

The CDR3 bases are TGTGCCAGCAGCCAAATGGGACAGGTAGGGTACAATGAGCAGTTCTTC. It translates to CASSQMGQVGYNEQFF. The chain employs TRBV14 and TRBJ2-1; 8 bases agree with TRBD1. Germline loops: CDR1 SGHDN, CDR2 FVKESK. Germline trimming cut 2 bases from V and 4 bases from J; bases unmatched to any gene: 7. The CDR3 runs to 16 residues.

The rearrangement joins TRBV6-5 to TRBJ1-4; a weak D match, TRBD1 (5 bases). The germline V and J ends were trimmed by 2 bases and 3 bases, with 10 bases remaining between them. This CDR3 is built from 15 residues. CDR1 and CDR2 (germline): MNHEY, SVGAGI. Here the CDR3 reads CASSYVGGSNEKLFF. The CDR3 coding sequence is TGTGCCAGCAGTTACGTGGGGGGTTCTAATGAAAAACTGTTTTTT.

This chain uses TRBV28 with TRBJ2-1, with 8 bases matching TRBD2. The CDR3 totals 13 residues. V shed 6 bases, J shed 12 bases, and the junction held 10 bases outside the gene matches. Germline V CDR1 and CDR2: MDHEN, SYDVKM. CDR3 nucleotides: TGTGCCAGCAGCCTTACTAGCGGTCAAGGGCAGTTCTTC. The encoded protein is CASSLTSGQGQFF.

This rearrangement joins TRBV7-2 to TRBJ1-2, with 7 positions matching TRBD1. The germline V gene has CDR1 SGHTA and CDR2 FQGNSA. The CDR3 runs 14 residues. Unmatched junction bases numbered 0, after V lost 2 bases and J lost 0 bases. The CDR3, as DNA: TGTGCCAGCAGCTTAACAGGGGCTAACTATGGCTACACCTTC. Residues: CASSLTGANYGYTF.

The chain carries TRBV27 and TRBJ2-1, with 10 bases identical to TRBD1. Per germline, CDR1 MNHEY and CDR2 SMNVEV (reference sequence). The CDR3 runs to 15 residues. V shed 3 bases, J shed 8 bases, and the junction held 7 bases outside the gene matches. Here the CDR3 DNA reads TGTGCCAGCAGTTTTTATGGACAGGGGGGGGATGAGCAGTTCTTC. It yields the protein CASSFYGQGGDEQFF.

This chain joins TRBV19 and TRBJ1-1, with a tentative D call TRBD1 (5 bases). The V and J ends lost 6 bases and 1 base respectively, with 15 bases between them. CDR1 and CDR2 from the germline V gene are LNHDA and SQIVND (reference sequence). The CDR3 totals 15 residues. Here the CDR3 DNA reads TGTGCCAGTAGACCGGAGGGGAGTGGGAACACTGAAGCTTTCTTT. This gives the protein CASRPEGSGNTEAFF.

The chain employs TRBV9 and TRBJ2-7; D possibly corresponds to TRBD2 (6 bases). V was trimmed by 4 bases and J by 4 bases, leaving 21 bases between them. CDR1 is SGDLS and CDR2 is YYNGEE in the germline V gene. The CDR3 has 16 amino acids. The CDR3 coding sequence is TGTGCCAGCAGCTTGGACGGGGGAGGCCTTTTATACGAGCAGTACTTC. It yields the protein CASSLDGGGLLYEQYF.

V usage is TRBV29-1 and J usage is TRBJ1-2; the match to TRBD1 covers 8 bases. Per germline, CDR1 SQVTM and CDR2 ANQGSEA. This CDR3 is built from 15 residues. V lost 4 bases, J lost 6 bases, and 13 bases stayed unmatched. CDR3: CSVVAGGQGRHGYTF. The CDR3 bases are TGCAGCGTTGTCGCGGGTGGACAGGGTAGGCATGGCTACACCTTC.

The chain joins TRBV30 to TRBJ2-1; TRBD2 matches 9 bases. This CDR3 is built from 14 residues. CDR1 GTSNPN and CDR2 SVGIG come from the germline V gene (reference sequence). V was clipped by 2 bases and J by 15 bases; unmatched bases: 14. The CDR3 reads CAWSKIAGVGSRFF. The CDR3 bases are TGTGCCTGGAGTAAAATAGCGGGAGTCGGATCCCGGTTCTTC.

The CDR3 DNA reads TGTGCCAGCGGCGGACAGGGCCTCTATGGCTACACCTTC. Its translation is CASGGQGLYGYTF. The V and J genes are TRBV14 and TRBJ1-2; the match to TRBD1 covers 8 bases. The CDR3 is 13 residues long. After removal of 8 bases from V and 4 bases from J, the junction contained 6 bases not matched to a gene. Germline CDR1 is SGHDN and CDR2 is FVKESK. The full variable domain, its missing parts supplied by reference TRBV14 and TRBJ1-2, is EAGVTQFPSHSVIEKGQTVTLRCDPISGHDNLYWYRRVMGKEIKFLLHFVKESKQDESGMPNNRFLAERTGGTYSTLKVQPAELEDSGVYFCASGGQGLYGYTFGSGTRLTVV.